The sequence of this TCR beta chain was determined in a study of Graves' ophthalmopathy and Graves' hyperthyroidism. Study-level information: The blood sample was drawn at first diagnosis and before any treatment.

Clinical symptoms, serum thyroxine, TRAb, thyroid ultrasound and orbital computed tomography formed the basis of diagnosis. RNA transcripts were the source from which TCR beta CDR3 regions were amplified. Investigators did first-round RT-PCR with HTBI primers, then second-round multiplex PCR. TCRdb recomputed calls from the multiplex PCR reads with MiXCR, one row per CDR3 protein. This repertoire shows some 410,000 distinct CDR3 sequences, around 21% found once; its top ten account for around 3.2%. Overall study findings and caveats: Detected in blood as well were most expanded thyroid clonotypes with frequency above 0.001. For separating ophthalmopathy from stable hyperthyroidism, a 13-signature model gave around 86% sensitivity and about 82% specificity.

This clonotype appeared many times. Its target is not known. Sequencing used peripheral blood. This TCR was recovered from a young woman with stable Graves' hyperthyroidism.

CDR3 nucleotides: TGCAGTGCTCGTACGGGGTGGAAAAACATTCAGTACTTC. As protein: CSARTGWKNIQYF. The V call is TRBV20-1, the J call TRBJ2-4; D possibly corresponds to TRBD2 (5 bases). CDR1 is DFQATT, CDR2 SNEGSKA, per germline (reference sequence). The ends were cut back, 5 bases at V and 4 bases at J, with 12 bases in the middle. This CDR3 contains 13 residues.